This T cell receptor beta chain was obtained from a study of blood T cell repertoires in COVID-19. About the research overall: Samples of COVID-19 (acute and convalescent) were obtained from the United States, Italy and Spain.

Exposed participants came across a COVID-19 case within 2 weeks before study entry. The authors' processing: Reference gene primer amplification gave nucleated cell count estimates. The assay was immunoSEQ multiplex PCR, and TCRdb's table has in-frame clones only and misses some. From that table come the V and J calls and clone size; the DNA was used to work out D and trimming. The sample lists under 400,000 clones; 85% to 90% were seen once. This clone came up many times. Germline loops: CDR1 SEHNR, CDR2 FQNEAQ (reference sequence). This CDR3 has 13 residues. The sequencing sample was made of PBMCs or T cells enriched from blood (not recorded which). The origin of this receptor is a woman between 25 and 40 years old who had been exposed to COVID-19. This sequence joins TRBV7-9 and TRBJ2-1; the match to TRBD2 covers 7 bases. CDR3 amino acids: CALWDGRRYEQFF. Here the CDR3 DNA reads TGTGCGCTTTGGGACGGGAGGAGGTATGAGCAGTTCTTC.